This T cell receptor (beta chain) was profiled in a study of cytomegalovirus exposure and HLA in healthy donors. Study overall: An earlier analysis found around 120 million unique TCR beta sequences from approximately 170 million T cells.

Points on this clone: Its antigen remains unidentified. Additional DNA sequences in this sample encode the identical CDR3.

Overall study findings and caveats: It was assumed in the presence/absence analyses that sequencing depth was roughly uniform across donors. CMV serostatus was the only immune exposure information that was available. TCR beta sequences reportedly predicted the HLA-A and HLA-B alleles of most subjects accurately.

The CDR3 is made up of 14 amino acids. Trimming took off 2 bases at V and 4 bases at J, with 10 bases between the two ends. Germline CDR1 is SGHRS and CDR2 is YFSETQ. The PCR ran on 60 Vbeta and 13 Jbeta primers. Profiling relied on immunoSEQ multiplex PCR, and the TCRdb table lists in-frame clones only, not all of them. This table holds about 200,000 clones, roughly three quarters found once. The sequence derives from a man over 45 in good health and CMV-seronegative. V usage is TRBV5-1 and J usage is TRBJ2-1; possibly TRBD1 for D (5 bases). The sample taken for sequencing was PBMCs. The CDR3 loop reads CASSLGDSYNEQFF. In DNA, the CDR3 is TGCGCCAGCAGCTTAGGTGACAGTTACAATGAGCAGTTCTTC.